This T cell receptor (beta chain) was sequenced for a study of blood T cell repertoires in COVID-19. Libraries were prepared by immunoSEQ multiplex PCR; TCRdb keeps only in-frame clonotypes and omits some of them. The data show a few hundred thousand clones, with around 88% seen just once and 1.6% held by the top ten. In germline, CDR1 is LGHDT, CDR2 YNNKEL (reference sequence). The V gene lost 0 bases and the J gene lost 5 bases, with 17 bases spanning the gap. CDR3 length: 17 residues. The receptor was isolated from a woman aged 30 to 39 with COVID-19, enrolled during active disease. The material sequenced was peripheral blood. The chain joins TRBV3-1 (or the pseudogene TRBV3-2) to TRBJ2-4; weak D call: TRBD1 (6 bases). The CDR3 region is CASSQELGAVSQNIQYF. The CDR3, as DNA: TGTGCCAGCAGCCAAGAGCTGGGGGCGGTGAGCCAAAACATTCAGTACTTC.